The TCR beta chain under discussion was sequenced for a study of identical twins. TCRdb reprocessed the 5' RACE reads with MiXCR, giving one entry per CDR3 protein. The sample lists hundreds of thousands of distinct CDR3 sequences, 9% to 15% occurring once. Every one of the donors was a healthy Caucasian. Regarding this clonotype: As yet, its antigen is unknown.

Germline V gives CDR1 MNHEY, CDR2 SVGAGI. The CDR3 totals 11 residues. Trimming left V 5 bases short and J 6 bases short, with 6 bases between. General study results and limits: Twin pairs had excess sharing that was weaker in beta out-of-frame sequences. Twin sharing of out-of-frame TCR alpha was underestimated by models in monozygotic pairs.

The same sample was also used in a study of yellow fever vaccine responses in identical twins.

The chain employs TRBV6-5 and TRBJ2-3; D may be TRBD1 (5 bases). This TCR was recovered from a woman aged 18-29 years in good health. Sequencing used PBMCs. The CDR3 DNA sequence: TGTGCCAGCAGTAAGGGGGATACGCAGTATTTT. Translation: CASSKGDTQYF.